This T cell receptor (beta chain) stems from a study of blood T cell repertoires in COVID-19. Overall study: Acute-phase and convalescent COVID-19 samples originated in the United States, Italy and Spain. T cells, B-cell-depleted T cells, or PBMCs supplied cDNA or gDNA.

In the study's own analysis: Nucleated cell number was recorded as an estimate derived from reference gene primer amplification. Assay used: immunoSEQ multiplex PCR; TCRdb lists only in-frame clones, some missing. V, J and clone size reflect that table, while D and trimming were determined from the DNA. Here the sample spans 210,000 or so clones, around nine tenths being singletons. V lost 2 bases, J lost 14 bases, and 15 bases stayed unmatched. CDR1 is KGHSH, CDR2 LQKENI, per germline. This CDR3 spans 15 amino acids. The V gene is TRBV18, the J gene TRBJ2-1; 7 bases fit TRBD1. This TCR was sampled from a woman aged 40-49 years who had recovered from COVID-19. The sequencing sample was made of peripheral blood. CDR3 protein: CASSPTRAETGNEFF. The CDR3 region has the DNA TGTGCCAGCTCACCAACGAGGGCCGAGACAGGGAACGAGTTCTTC.